This TCR beta chain was obtained from a study of blood T cells in healthy people across ages. CDR1 is SGHTA, CDR2 FQGNSA, per germline. The trim removed 5 bases at V and 4 bases at J, leaving 3 bases unmatched. The CDR3 has 14 amino acids. Study-wide results and limits: A roughly linear age-dependent decrease characterized TCR beta diversity per million T cells.

With a J-beta primer mix and a sample-barcoded 5' primer, a second PCR ran about 7 to 12 cycles. TCRdb reanalysed the 5' RACE reads using MiXCR and keeps one entry per CDR3 protein. This table has approximately 800,000 distinct CDR3 sequences, approximately 65% appearing once. This clonotype has ten or more counts. No antigen is known for it. Sequenced input: blood. The V and J genes are TRBV7-2 and TRBJ2-3, with 10 bases fitting TRBD2. This clonotype was obtained from a man aged 25 to 45 in good health. In DNA form, the CDR3 reads TGTGCCAGCAGCCAAGGACTAGCGGCAGATACGCAGTATTTT. Amino acids: CASSQGLAADTQYF.